The source of this T cell receptor (beta chain) is a study of blood T cell repertoires in COVID-19. On the study more broadly: Whether acute or convalescent, the COVID-19 samples came from the United States, Italy and Spain. PBMCs, B-cell-depleted T cells, or T cells were the source of the cDNA or gDNA that made up the material.

The protocol was immunoSEQ multiplex PCR, while the TCRdb copy is restricted to in-frame clones and leaves out a portion. Found here are roughly 330,000 clones, approximately 89% of them singletons; the top ten hold roughly 5%. Trimming removed 0 bases from V and 9 bases from J; junction bases left unmatched: 5. Germline-derived CDR1 and CDR2 are SGDLS and YYNGEE. This CDR3 has 14 amino acids. Cohort assignment relied on participant-reported clinical history. Symptom resolution, clearance, or two negative PCRs marked donors in Cohort 3 as recovered. Sequencing input: PBMCs or T cells enriched from blood (not recorded which). The sequence came from a woman in her thirties who had recovered from COVID-19. V gene TRBV9 combines with J gene TRBJ2-1, with 8 bases aligning to TRBD2. The DNA of the CDR3 is TGTGCCAGCAGCGTAGCGGGGGGGCAGGGTGAGCAGTTCTTC. Protein: CASSVAGGQGEQFF.